The 8 T cell receptor beta chains presented below share a single source sample, sequenced in a study of T-cell reconstitution after alpha-beta-depleted transplantation in children (dated by TCRdb to the mid-2010s). The method behind the library was PCR. The instrument given in TCRdb is Illumina HiSeq 2500. TCR library preparation used molecular barcoding, with unique molecular identifiers applied to normalize quantification of the TCRbeta repertoire. Clones were called with MiXCR by TCRdb after fastp trimmed the public reads at Q25, and only in-frame beta chains were retained. Here each entry gathers all rows of one CDR3 protein and keeps the most common genes and DNA. The sample table lists approximately 20,000 distinct CDR3 sequences, 10% to 15% of them with a count of one. Approximately 40% of the sample is in the top ten clones. The time point label on this specimen signifies: day 60 (about 2 months) after transplantation. The meaning of the sample's treatment or condition label: allogeneic hematopoietic cell transplantation with graft depleted of TCRalphabeta T cells and CD19 B cells.

Specimen: PBMCs, mostly from graft donor cells, collected 60 days after TCRalphabeta/CD19-depleted stem cell transplant. All receptors come from a female patient between 2 and 15 years old who had a stem cell transplant for congenital amegakaryocytic thrombocytopenia, so the T cells may come from the graft donor.

This clonotype was seen at least ten times. This chain joins TRBV27 and TRBJ1-1; no definite D call. CDR1 is MNHEY and CDR2 is SMNVEV in the germline V gene (reference sequence). CDR3 length equals 14 residues. Trimming removed 0 bases at V and 3 bases at J, with 8 bases between. The CDR3 protein is CASSLSRVHTEAFF. The CDR3 DNA reads as TGTGCCAGCAGTTTATCAAGGGTGCACACTGAAGCTTTCTTT.

The chain carries TRBV5-6 and TRBJ2-1; D remains unclear. The CDR3 has 17 residues. The germline V gene has CDR1 SGHDT and CDR2 YYEEEE. Trimming pared 1 base from V and 6 bases from J, leaving 20 bases between. Here the CDR3 DNA reads TGTGCCAGCAGCTTGAGGTGGGTGGGGATTAAAGGCAATGAGCAGTTCTTC. Its translation is CASSLRWVGIKGNEQFF.

The table lists this clonotype with many counts. The chain's CDR3 is CASQGARGSGTDTQYF. In DNA form, the CDR3 reads TGCGCCAGCCAGGGGGCGCGGGGATCTGGCACAGATACGCAGTATTTT. The chain recombines TRBV5-1 with TRBJ2-3; 8 bases are a match to TRBD1. Germline V gene lookup returns CDR1 SGHRS and CDR2 YFSETQ. The CDR3 is made up of 16 amino acids. Unmatched junction bases numbered 11, after V lost 7 bases and J lost 1 base. Full variable domain (missing parts from reference TRBV5-1 and TRBJ2-3): KAGVTQTPRYLIKTRGQQVTLSCSPISGHRSVSWYQQTPGQGLQFLFEYFSETQRNKGNFPGRFSGRQFSNSRSEMNVSTLELGDSALYLCASQGARGSGTDTQYFGPGTRLTVL.

This clonotype is classed as medium-sized. This chain connects TRBV20-1 to TRBJ2-1; perhaps TRBD2 as D (6 bases). V lost 4 bases and J 6 bases, leaving 16 bases between the germline ends. From germline, CDR1 is DFQATT and CDR2 SNEGSKA (reference sequence). There are 14 residues in the CDR3. CDR3 amino acids: CSATWDSQVNEQFF. CDR3 DNA: TGCAGTGCTACCTGGGACTCCCAGGTCAATGAGCAGTTCTTC.

The rearrangement uses TRBV30 and TRBJ1-5, with D hard to call. Trimming took 3 bases from V and 5 from J, leaving 2 bases between them. The CDR3 is 10 amino acids. Germline V gene lookup returns CDR1 GTSNPN and CDR2 SVGIG (reference sequence). The CDR3 loop reads CAWSYQPQHF. CDR3 DNA: TGTGCCTGGAGCTATCAGCCCCAGCATTTT.

In this sample, this clonotype turned up many times. The chain joins TRBV7-2 to TRBJ1-1; D unresolved. CDR1 is SGHTA and CDR2 is FQGNSA in the germline V gene. The CDR3 is 13 residues long. V lost 1 base, J lost 6 bases, and 9 bases lay in between. The chain's CDR3 is CASSLGGGPEAFF. The CDR3 DNA follows: TGTGCCAGCAGCTTAGGGGGAGGACCTGAAGCTTTCTTT.

The sample holds many counts of this clonotype. The chain links TRBV20-1 to TRBJ2-7; D not resolved. The CDR3 is made up of 12 amino acids. V lost 0 bases and J 4 bases, leaving 7 bases between the germline ends. CDR1 is DFQATT and CDR2 is SNEGSKA in the germline V gene (reference sequence). The CDR3 nucleotides read TGCAGTGCTAGAGATCTAAAATACGAGCAGTACTTC. This translates into CSARDLKYEQYF.

The chain joins TRBV20-1 to TRBJ1-1; D is unclear. V was clipped by 3 bases and J by 7 bases, with 9 bases between them. CDR3 size: 11 residues. Germline V gene lookup returns CDR1 DFQATT and CDR2 SNEGSKA (reference sequence). CDR3 in amino acids: CSASLGNEAFF. The CDR3, as DNA: TGCAGTGCTAGCTTAGGGAATGAAGCTTTCTTT.